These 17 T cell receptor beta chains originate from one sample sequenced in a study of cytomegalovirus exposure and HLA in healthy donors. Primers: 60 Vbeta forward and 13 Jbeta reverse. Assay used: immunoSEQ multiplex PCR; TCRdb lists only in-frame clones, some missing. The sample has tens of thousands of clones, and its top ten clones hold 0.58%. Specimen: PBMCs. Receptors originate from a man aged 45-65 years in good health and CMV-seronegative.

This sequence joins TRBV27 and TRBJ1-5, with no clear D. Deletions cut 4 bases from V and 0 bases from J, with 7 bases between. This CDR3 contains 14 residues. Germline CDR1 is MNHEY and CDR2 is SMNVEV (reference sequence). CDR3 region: CASSYRVSNQPQHF. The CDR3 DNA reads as TGTGCCAGCAGTTACCGAGTTAGCAATCAGCCCCAGCATTTT.

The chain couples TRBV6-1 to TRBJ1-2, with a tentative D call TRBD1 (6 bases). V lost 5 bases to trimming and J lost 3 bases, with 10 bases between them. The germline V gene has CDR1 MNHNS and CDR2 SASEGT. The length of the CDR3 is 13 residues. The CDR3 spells CASSLGQHYGYTF. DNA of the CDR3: TGTGCCAGCAGTCTCGGACAGCACTATGGCTACACCTTC.

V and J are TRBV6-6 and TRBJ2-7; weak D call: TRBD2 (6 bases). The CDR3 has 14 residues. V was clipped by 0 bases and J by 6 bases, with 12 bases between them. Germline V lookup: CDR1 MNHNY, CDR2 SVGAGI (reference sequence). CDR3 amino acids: CASSYSRDLGEQYF. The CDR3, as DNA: TGTGCCAGCAGTTACTCCCGGGACTTAGGCGAGCAGTACTTC.

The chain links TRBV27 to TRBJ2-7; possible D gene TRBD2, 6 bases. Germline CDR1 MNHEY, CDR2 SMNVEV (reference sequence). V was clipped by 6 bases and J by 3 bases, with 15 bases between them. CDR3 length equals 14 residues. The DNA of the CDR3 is TGTGCCAGCAGCCAAGGACGGGGGATCTACGAGCAGTACTTC. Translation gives CASSQGRGIYEQYF.

The CDR3 region is CATSTPLAGGTTDTQYF. As DNA, the CDR3 is TGTGCCACCAGCACGCCACTAGCGGGGGGAACCACAGATACGCAGTATTTT. The V call is TRBV15, the J call TRBJ2-3; 12 positions match TRBD2. The CDR3 length is 17 residues. Germline V gene data show CDR1 as LNHNV and CDR2 as YYDKDF (reference sequence). V shed 4 bases, J shed 2 bases, and the junction held 7 bases outside the gene matches.

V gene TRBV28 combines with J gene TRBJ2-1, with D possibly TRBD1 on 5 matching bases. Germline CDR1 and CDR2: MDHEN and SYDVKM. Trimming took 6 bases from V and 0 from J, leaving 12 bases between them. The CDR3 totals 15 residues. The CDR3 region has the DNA TGTGCCAGCAGCACCCAGGGTCTCTCCTACAATGAGCAGTTCTTC. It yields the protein CASSTQGLSYNEQFF.

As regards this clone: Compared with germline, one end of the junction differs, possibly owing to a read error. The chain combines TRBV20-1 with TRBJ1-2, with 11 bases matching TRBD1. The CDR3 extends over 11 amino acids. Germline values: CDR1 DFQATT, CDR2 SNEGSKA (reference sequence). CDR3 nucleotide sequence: TGCAGTGCTACTCGGACAGGGGGCCCTGCTTTT. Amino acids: CSATRTGGPAF.

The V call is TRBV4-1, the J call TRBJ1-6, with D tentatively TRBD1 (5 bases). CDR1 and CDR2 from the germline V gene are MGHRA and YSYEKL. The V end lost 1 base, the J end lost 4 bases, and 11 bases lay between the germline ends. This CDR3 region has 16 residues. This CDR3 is CASSQGDSLYNSPLHF. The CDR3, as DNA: TGCGCCAGCAGCCAAGGAGACAGTCTTTATAATTCACCCCTCCACTTT.

The CDR3 here is CASSLGGLSTYEQYF. In nucleotides, the CDR3 is TGTGCCAGCAGCTTAGGGGGGCTTTCGACCTACGAGCAGTACTTC. This chain connects TRBV7-2 to TRBJ2-7, with a tentative D call TRBD1 (6 bases). This CDR3 has 15 amino acids. Between the trimmed V and J ends, which lost 1 base and 2 bases, there was a span of 12 bases. Germline CDR1 SGHTA, CDR2 FQGNSA.

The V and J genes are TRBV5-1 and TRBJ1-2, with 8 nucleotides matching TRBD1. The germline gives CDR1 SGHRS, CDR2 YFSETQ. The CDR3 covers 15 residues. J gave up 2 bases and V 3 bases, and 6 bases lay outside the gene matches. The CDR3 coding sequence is TGCGCCAGCAGCTCTGACAGGGGTGGAAACTATGGCTACACCTTC. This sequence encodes CASSSDRGGNYGYTF.

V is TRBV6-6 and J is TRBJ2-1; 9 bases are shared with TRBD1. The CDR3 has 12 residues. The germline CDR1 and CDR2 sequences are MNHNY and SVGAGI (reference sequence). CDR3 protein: CQTGTGYNEQFF. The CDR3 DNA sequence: TGTCAAACCGGGACAGGGTACAATGAGCAGTTCTTC.

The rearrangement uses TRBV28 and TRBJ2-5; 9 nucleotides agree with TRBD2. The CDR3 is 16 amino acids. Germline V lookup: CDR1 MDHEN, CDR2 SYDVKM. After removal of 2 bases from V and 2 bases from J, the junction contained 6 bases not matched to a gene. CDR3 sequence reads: CASSLGLAGRQETQYF. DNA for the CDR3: TGTGCCAGCAGTTTAGGTCTAGCGGGGAGACAAGAGACCCAGTACTTC.

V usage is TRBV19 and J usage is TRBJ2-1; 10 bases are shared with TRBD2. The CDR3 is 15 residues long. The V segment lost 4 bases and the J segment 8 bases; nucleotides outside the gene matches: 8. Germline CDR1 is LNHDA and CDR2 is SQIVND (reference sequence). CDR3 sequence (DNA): TGTGCCAGTAGTAGTCGTAGCGGGGGGTTGGATGAGCAGTTCTTC. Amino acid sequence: CASSSRSGGLDEQFF. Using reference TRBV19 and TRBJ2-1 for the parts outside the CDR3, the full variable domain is DGGITQSPKYLFRKEGQNVTLSCEQNLNHDAMYWYRQDPGQGLRLIYYSQIVNDFQKGDIAEGYSVSREKKESFPLTVTSAQKNPTAFYLCASSSRSGGLDEQFFGPGTRLTVL.

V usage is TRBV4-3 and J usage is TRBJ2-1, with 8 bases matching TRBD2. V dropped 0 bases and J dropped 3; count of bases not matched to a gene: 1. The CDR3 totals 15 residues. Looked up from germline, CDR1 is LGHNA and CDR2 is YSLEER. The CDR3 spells CASSQELADYNEQFF. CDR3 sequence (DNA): TGCGCCAGCAGCCAAGAACTAGCGGACTACAATGAGCAGTTCTTC.

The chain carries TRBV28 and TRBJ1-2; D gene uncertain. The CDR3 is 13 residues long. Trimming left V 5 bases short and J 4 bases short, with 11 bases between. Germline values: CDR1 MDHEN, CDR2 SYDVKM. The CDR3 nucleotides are TGTGCCAGCAGTCCTGGGCCTGGCTATGGCTACACCTTC. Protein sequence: CASSPGPGYGYTF.

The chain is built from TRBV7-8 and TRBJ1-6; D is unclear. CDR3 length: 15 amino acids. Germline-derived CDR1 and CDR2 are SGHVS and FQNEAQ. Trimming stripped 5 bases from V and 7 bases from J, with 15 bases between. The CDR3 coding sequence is TGTGCCAGCAGCCATATGAGGGTCCCCAATTCACCCCTCCACTTT. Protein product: CASSHMRVPNSPLHF.

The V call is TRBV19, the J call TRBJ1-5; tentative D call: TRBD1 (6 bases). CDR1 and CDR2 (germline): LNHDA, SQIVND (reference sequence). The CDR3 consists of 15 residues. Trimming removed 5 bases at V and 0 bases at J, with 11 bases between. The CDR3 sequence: CASSLGTYSNQPQHF. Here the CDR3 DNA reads TGTGCCAGTAGTTTAGGGACATATAGCAATCAGCCCCAGCATTTT.